The present T cell receptor beta chain was sequenced within a study of CD8 T cells in Susac syndrome. An input of about 0.45 to 1 ug of RNA was subjected to reverse transcription using random hexamers. Amplification of TCR beta CDR3 was carried out by immunoSEQ multiplex PCR, which covered 54 Vbeta and 13 Jbeta segments. TCRdb reprocessed the immunoSEQ multiplex PCR reads with MiXCR, giving one entry per CDR3 protein. Altogether roughly 140,000 distinct CDR3 sequences are present, approximately 94% being singletons, with the ten largest covering more than 0.2%. The V gene's germline CDR1 is LGHDT and CDR2 YNNKEL (reference sequence). The CDR3 consists of 19 residues. V lost 0 bases and J 0 bases, leaving 15 bases between the germline ends. CD8+ and CD4+ T cells circulating in blood were sequenced for TCR beta. It was negative isolation that provided the CD8+ and CD4+ T cells, whereas TEMRA cells were enriched by FACS.

This chain connects TRBV3-1 to TRBJ2-6, with unresolved D. Specimen: CD8+ T cells from PBMCs. The receptor's source is a human donor with multiple sclerosis. This chain's CDR3 is CASSQDWAGTDSGANVLTF. DNA of the CDR3: TGTGCCAGCAGCCAAGACTGGGCAGGCACCGACTCTGGGGCCAACGTCCTGACTTTC.